This T cell receptor (beta chain) comes out of a study of blood T cells in healthy people across ages. A sample-barcoded 5' primer and a J-beta primer mix were used in a second PCR of roughly 6 to 11 cycles. TCRdb redid the calling of the 5' RACE reads with MiXCR, one entry per CDR3 protein. This table holds more than 750,000 distinct CDR3 sequences, 25% to 35% found once. The CDR3 contains 14 residues. With 5 bases clipped from V and 6 bases from J, the junction kept 4 bases outside the gene matches. Germline values: CDR1 MNHEY, CDR2 SMNVEV (reference sequence). This clonotype was counted between two and nine times. This sample also appeared in a second study, on T cells of mothers and their children.

This rearrangement joins TRBV27 to TRBJ1-4, with TRBD1 matching 9 bases. Sequenced material: blood. The sequence was obtained from a middle-aged woman in good health. The CDR3 DNA reads as TGTGCCAGCAGTATCCGGGACAGGGATGAAAAACTGTTTTTT. Residues: CASSIRDRDEKLFF.